This T cell receptor beta chain was recorded in a study of blood T cell repertoires in COVID-19. At the level of the study: There were acute and convalescent COVID-19 samples, and they came from the United States, Italy and Spain.

This clone occurred once. Germline CDR1 and CDR2: SSHAT and FNYEAQ (reference sequence). Trimming at V came to 5 bases and at J to 3 bases, leaving 4 bases not matched to a gene. The CDR3 has 14 amino acids. Original analysis: Amplification from reference gene primers served as the basis for estimated nucleated cell counts. Produced via immunoSEQ multiplex PCR; TCRdb's table is partial and in-frame only. The DNA gave D and trimming, while V, J and clone size come from that table. This sample carries approximately 91,000 clones, 80% of them seen once, and the ten largest clones take about 20%. The clonotype was recovered from a human donor in a cohort sampled during active COVID-19. Sequenced input: peripheral blood. The V call is TRBV7-7, the J call TRBJ2-7; 10 nucleotides align to TRBD2. The CDR3 is CASSPASGSYEQYF. The CDR3 DNA reads as TGTGCCAGCAGCCCAGCTAGCGGGAGCTACGAGCAGTACTTC.